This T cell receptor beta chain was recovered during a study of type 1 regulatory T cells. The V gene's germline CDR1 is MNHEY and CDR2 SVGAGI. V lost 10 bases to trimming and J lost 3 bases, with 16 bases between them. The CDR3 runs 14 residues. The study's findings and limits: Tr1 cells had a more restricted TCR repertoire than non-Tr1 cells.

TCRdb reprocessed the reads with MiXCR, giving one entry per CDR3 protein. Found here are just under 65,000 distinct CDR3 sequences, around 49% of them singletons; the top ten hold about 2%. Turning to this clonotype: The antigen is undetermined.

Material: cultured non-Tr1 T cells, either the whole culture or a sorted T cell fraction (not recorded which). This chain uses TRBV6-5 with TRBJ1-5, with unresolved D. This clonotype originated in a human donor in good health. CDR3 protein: CATRARPDNQPQHF. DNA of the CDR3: TGTGCCACCAGAGCCCGCCCTGACAATCAGCCCCAGCATTTT.